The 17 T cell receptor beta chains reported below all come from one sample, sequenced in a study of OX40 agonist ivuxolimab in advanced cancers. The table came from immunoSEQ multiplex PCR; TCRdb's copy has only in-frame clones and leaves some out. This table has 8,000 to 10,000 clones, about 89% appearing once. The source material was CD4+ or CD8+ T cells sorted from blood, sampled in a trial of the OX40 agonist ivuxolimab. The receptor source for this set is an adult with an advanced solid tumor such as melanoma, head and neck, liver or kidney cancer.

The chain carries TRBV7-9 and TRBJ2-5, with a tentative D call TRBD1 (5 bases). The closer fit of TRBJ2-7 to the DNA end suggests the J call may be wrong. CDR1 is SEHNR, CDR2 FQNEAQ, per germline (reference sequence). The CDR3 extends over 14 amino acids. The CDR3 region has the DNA TGTGCCAGCAGCCCACATACAGGTCCCTACGAGCAGTACTTC. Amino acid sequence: CASSPHTGPYEQYF.

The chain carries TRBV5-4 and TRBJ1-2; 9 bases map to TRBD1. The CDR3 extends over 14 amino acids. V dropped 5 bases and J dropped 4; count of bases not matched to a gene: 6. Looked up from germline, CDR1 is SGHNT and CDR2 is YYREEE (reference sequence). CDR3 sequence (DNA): TGTGCCAGCAGTGGCACAGGGGGCTTCTATGGCTACACCTTC. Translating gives CASSGTGGFYGYTF.

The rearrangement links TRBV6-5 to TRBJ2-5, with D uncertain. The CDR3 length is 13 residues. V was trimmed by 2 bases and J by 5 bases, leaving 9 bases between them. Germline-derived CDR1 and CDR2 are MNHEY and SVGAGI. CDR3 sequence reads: CASSYNPRETQYF. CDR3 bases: TGTGCCAGCAGTTACAACCCTCGGGAGACCCAGTACTTC.

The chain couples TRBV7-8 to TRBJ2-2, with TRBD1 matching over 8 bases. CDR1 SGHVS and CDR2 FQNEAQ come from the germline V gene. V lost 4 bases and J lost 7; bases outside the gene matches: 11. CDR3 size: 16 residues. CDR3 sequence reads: CASSSSTGEFSGELFF. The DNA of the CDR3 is TGTGCCAGCAGCTCTTCGACAGGGGAGTTCAGCGGGGAGCTGTTTTTT.

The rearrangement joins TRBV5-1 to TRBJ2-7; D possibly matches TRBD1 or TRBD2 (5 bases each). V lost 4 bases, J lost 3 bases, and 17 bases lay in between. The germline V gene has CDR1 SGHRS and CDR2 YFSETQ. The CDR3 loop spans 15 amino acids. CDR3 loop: CASSPGAGSGYEQYF. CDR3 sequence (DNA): TGCGCCAGCAGCCCCGGGGCAGGGTCTGGCTACGAGCAGTACTTC.

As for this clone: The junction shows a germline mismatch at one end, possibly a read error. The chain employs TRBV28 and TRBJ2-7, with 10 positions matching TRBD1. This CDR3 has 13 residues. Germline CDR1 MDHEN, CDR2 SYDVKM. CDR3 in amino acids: CAGRQGANYEQYF. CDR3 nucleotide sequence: TGTGCCGGCAGACAGGGGGCGAACTACGAGCAGTACTTC.

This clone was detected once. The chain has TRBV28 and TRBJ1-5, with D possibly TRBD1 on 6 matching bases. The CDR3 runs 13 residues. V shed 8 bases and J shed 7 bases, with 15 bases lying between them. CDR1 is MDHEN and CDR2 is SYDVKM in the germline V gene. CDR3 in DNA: TGTGCCAGCGTACAGTCAGGGGACCAGCCCCAGCATTTT. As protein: CASVQSGDQPQHF.

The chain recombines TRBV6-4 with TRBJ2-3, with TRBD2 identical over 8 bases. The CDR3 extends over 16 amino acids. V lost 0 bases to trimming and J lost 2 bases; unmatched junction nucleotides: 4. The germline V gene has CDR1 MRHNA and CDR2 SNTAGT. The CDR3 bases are TGTGCCAGCAGTGACTCTCCTAGCGGGTTCACAGATACGCAGTATTTT. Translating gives CASSDSPSGFTDTQYF.

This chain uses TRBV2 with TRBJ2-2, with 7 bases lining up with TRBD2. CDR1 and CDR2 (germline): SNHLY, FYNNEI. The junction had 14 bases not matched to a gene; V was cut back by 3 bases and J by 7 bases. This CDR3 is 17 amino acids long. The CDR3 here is CASSEAPGTTFIGELFF. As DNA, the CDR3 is TGTGCCAGCAGTGAGGCACCCGGGACTACCTTTATCGGGGAGCTGTTTTTT. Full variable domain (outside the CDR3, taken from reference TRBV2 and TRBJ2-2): EPEVTQTPSHQVTQMGQEVILRCVPISNHLYFYWYRQILGQKVEFLVSFYNNEISEKSEIFDDQFSVERPDGSNFTLKIRSTKLEDSAMYFCASSEAPGTTFIGELFFGEGSRLTVL.

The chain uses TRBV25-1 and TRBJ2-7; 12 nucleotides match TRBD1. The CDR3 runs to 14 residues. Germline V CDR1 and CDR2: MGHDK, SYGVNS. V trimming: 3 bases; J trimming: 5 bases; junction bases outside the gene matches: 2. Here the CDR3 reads CASSEWDRGHEQYF. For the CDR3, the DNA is TGTGCCAGCAGTGAGTGGGACAGGGGGCACGAGCAGTACTTC.

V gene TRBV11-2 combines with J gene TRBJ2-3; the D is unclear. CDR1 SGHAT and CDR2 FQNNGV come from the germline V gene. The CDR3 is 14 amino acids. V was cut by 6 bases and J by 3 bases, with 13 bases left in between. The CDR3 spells CASSAVRATDTQYF. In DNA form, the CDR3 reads TGTGCCAGCAGTGCGGTTCGCGCGACAGATACGCAGTATTTT.

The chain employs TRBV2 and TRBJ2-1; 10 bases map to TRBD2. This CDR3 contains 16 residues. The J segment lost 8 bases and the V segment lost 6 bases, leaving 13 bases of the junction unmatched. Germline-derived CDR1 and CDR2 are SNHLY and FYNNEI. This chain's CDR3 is CASRSPWASGRDEQFF. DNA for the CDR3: TGTGCCAGCAGATCGCCTTGGGCTAGCGGGAGAGATGAGCAGTTCTTC.

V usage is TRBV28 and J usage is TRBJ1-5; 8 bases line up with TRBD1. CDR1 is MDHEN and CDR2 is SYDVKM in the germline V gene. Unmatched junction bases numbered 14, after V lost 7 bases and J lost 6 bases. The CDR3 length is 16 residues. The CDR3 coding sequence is TGTGCCAGCAAAGCAGGGGGCGCCCCGGAGGGTCAGCCCCAGCATTTT. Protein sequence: CASKAGGAPEGQPQHF.

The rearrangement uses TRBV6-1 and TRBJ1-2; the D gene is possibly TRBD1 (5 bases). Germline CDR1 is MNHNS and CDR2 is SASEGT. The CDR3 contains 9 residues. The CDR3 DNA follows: TGTGCAGGGCCGGGGGACTACACCTTC. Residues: CAGPGDYTF.

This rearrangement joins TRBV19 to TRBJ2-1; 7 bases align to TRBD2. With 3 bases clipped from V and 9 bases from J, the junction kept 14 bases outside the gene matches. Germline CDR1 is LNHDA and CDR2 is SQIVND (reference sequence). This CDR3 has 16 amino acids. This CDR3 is CASSISPVREQSEQFF. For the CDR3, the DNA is TGTGCCAGTAGTATCTCCCCGGTGCGGGAGCAGAGTGAGCAGTTCTTC.

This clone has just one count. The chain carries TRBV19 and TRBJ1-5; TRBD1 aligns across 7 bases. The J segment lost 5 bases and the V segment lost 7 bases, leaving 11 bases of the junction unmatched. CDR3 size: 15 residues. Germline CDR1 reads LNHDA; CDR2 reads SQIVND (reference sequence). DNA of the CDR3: TGTGCCAGTAAACCGGGACAGACACGAGATCAGCCCCAGCATTTT. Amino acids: CASKPGQTRDQPQHF.

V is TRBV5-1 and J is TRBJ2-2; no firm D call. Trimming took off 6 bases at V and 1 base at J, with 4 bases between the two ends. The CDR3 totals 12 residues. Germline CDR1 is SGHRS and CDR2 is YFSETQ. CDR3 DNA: TGCGCCAGCAACCAGAACACCGGGGAGCTGTTTTTT. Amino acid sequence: CASNQNTGELFF.